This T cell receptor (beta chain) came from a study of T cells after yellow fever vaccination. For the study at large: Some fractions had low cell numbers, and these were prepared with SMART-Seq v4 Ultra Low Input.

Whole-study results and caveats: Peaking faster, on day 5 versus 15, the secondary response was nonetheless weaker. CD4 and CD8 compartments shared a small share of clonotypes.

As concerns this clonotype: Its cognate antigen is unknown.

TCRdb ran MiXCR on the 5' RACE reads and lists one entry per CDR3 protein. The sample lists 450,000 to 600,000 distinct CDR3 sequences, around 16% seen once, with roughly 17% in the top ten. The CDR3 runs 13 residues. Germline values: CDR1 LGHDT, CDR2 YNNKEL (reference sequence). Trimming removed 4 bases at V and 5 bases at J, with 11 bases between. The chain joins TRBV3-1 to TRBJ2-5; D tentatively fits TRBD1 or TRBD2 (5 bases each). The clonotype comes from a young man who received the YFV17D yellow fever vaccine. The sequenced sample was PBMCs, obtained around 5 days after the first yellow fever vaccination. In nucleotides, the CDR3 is TGTGCCAGCAGCCCGGGACGGTTTGAGACCCAGTACTTC. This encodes CASSPGRFETQYF.